Listed here are 3 T cell receptor beta chains from one sample, sequenced in a study of blood T cell repertoires in COVID-19. Profiling relied on immunoSEQ multiplex PCR, and the TCRdb table lists in-frame clones only, not all of them. Among about 230,000 clones listed, roughly 88% were seen once. The source material was peripheral blood. These receptors originate from a man between 40 and 49 years old with acute or convalescent COVID-19.

The V and J genes are TRBV10-3 and TRBJ1-2; 7 bases are shared with TRBD1. This CDR3 is built from 13 residues. Germline V gene data show CDR1 as ENHRY and CDR2 as SYGVKD. J gave up 4 bases and V 2 bases, and 1 base lay outside the gene matches. The CDR3 loop is CAISEGDSYGYTF. In DNA form, the CDR3 reads TGTGCCATCAGTGAGGGGGACAGCTATGGCTACACCTTC.

The table lists this clone with a count of one. The chain is built from TRBV5-1 and TRBJ2-5; TRBD1 matches at 7 bases. The V segment lost 3 bases and the J segment 5 bases; nucleotides outside the gene matches: 7. The CDR3 is made up of 14 amino acids. Germline loops: CDR1 SGHRS, CDR2 YFSETQ. The CDR3 is CASSWDSRGETQYF. In DNA form, the CDR3 reads TGCGCCAGCAGCTGGGACAGTCGTGGTGAGACCCAGTACTTC.

J is TRBJ2-1 and V is TRBV5-1, with 9 bases aligning to TRBD2. Trimming took 4 bases from V and 5 from J; bases not matched to a gene: 4. The CDR3 extends over 14 amino acids. Germline CDR1 SGHRS, CDR2 YFSETQ. The CDR3 nucleotides read TGCGCCAGCAGCCCGACTAGCGGCCACAATGAGCAGTTCTTC. Residues: CASSPTSGHNEQFF.